This T cell receptor beta chain was profiled in a study of cytomegalovirus exposure and HLA in healthy donors. Notes on the study in general: The study found most TCR sequences rare, yet found some public TCRs in many donors.

To note about this clone: As yet, its antigen is unknown.

TCRdb's copy holds only in-frame clones and misses some; the assay was immunoSEQ multiplex PCR. Here the sample spans around 150,000 clones, less than 90% being singletons. The CDR3 loop spans 13 amino acids. Germline V gene data show CDR1 as SGHTS and CDR2 as YDEGEE. V was clipped by 1 base and J by 7 bases, with 9 bases between them. Source material: PBMCs. This receptor was obtained from a man aged 30 to 39 in good health and CMV-seropositive. The V call is TRBV5-8, the J call TRBJ1-5, with D perhaps matching TRBD1 (6 bases). The CDR3, as DNA: TGTGCCAGCAGCTTGACAGGGTGGCAGCCCCAGCATTTT. It translates to CASSLTGWQPQHF.